This T cell receptor (beta chain) stems from a study of glioma-infiltrating T cells. TCR alpha and beta CDR3 regions were amplified from RNA using iRepertoire nested multiplex PCR. TCRdb independently ran MiXCR on the multiplex PCR reads; one entry per CDR3 protein. The sample holds some 190,000 distinct CDR3 sequences, more than 30% seen once. The CDR3 is 14 amino acids. V was pared by 6 bases and J by 4 bases, with 8 bases of the junction left unmatched. This clonotype appeared many times. What was sequenced was glioma tissue, nonneoplastic brain tissue, or PBMCs (not recorded which). The receptor was isolated from a human donor with low-grade glioma or glioblastoma, undergoing nonglioma brain surgery, or in good health (not recorded which). The chain uses TRBV12-3 or TRBV12-4 and TRBJ2-7; 8 positions match TRBD1. CDR3 DNA sequence: TGTGCCAGCAGATCAGACAGGGGAGGTTACGAGCAGTACTTC. It codes for CASRSDRGGYEQYF.